These 13 T cell receptor beta chains share one sample of origin, sequenced in a study of blood T cell repertoires in COVID-19. Profiled with immunoSEQ multiplex PCR; TCRdb holds only in-frame clones, not every one. The sample shows about 220,000 clones, 80% of them seen only once. Sequenced input: peripheral blood. The receptors come from a woman in her 70s with acute or convalescent COVID-19.

This clone was picked up a small number of times. This chain links TRBV24-1 with TRBJ1-1; no clear D. V gave up 6 bases and J gave up 1 base, with 8 bases separating them. The germline CDR1 and CDR2 sequences are KGHDR and SFDVKD. The CDR3 consists of 13 residues. The CDR3 region has the DNA TGTGCCACCAGTATTGGAGGGAACACTGAAGCTTTCTTT. This encodes CATSIGGNTEAFF.

J is TRBJ2-7 and V is TRBV5-1, with a possible D match to TRBD1 (7 bases). This CDR3 is built from 16 residues. V was shortened by 3 bases and J by 6 bases, with 22 bases between the two germline ends. Germline V gene data show CDR1 as SGHRS and CDR2 as YFSETQ. The CDR3 is CASSSQPSGGGFEQYV. DNA for the CDR3: TGCGCCAGCAGCTCCCAACCGTCAGGGGGAGGCTTCGAGCAGTACGTC.

In its sample, this clone was seen a few times. The chain joins TRBV6-5 to TRBJ1-5; 9 bases fit TRBD1. The germline V gene encodes CDR1 MNHEY and CDR2 SVGAGI. The CDR3 length is 13 residues. Losses at the gene ends were 7 bases for V and 6 bases for J; bases not matched to a gene: 4. The CDR3 loop is CASTDRGVQPQHF. The CDR3 DNA reads TGTGCCAGCACGGACAGGGGAGTTCAGCCCCAGCATTTT.

Details on this clone: A much larger clone sits a single nucleotide away, making a read error possible. The identical CDR3 is also encoded by other nucleotide sequences in the sample. This chain links TRBV19 with TRBJ1-5, with 7 bases identical to TRBD1. Germline V lookup: CDR1 LNHDA, CDR2 SQIVND (reference sequence). The CDR3 loop spans 19 amino acids. In nucleotides, the CDR3 is TGTGCCAGTAGTGGGAACAGGGGAGGATTAATAGCCGGCAATCAGCCTCAGCATTTT. Its translation is CASSGNRGGLIAGNQPQHF.

The rearrangement uses TRBV5-1 and TRBJ1-1; D might be TRBD1 (5 bases). The V gene's germline CDR1 is SGHRS and CDR2 YFSETQ. The ends were cut back, 4 bases at V and 1 base at J, with 17 bases in the middle. This CDR3 contains 16 residues. CDR3 sequence reads: CASSALTGGKNTEAFF. In DNA, the CDR3 is TGCGCCAGCAGCGCCCTAACGGGGGGAAAGAACACTGAAGCTTTCTTT.

The chain links TRBV19 to TRBJ2-5, with 8 positions matching TRBD1. After removal of 5 bases from V and 3 bases from J, the junction contained 2 bases not matched to a gene. This CDR3 spans 13 amino acids. The germline CDR1 and CDR2 sequences are LNHDA and SQIVND (reference sequence). CDR3 sequence (DNA): TGTGCCAGTAGTCGACAGGGGAAAGAGACCCAGTACTTC. Amino acids: CASSRQGKETQYF.

This sequence joins TRBV7-2 and TRBJ2-2; weak D call: TRBD1 (5 bases). V lost 5 bases and J 2 bases, leaving 15 bases between the germline ends. Per germline, CDR1 SGHTA and CDR2 FQGNSA. The CDR3 contains 16 residues. CDR3 protein: CASSTLPDRNTGELFF. As DNA, the CDR3 is TGTGCCAGCAGCACACTACCCGACAGAAACACCGGGGAGCTGTTTTTT.

CDR3 DNA sequence: TGTGCCAGTAGTCGACGGGAGATATTACAGTACGTC. It yields the protein CASSRREILQYV. The V gene is TRBV19, the J gene TRBJ2-7; tentatively, D is TRBD2 (6 bases). From germline, CDR1 is LNHDA and CDR2 SQIVND (reference sequence). The V gene lost 5 bases and the J gene lost 10 bases, with 15 bases spanning the gap. The CDR3 covers 12 residues.

The chain is built from TRBV29-1 and TRBJ2-2; 7 nucleotides agree with TRBD2. Germline V CDR1 and CDR2: SQVTM, ANQGSEA. CDR3 length equals 12 residues. The junction had 2 bases not matched to a gene; V was cut back by 5 bases and J by 5 bases. CDR3 nucleotide sequence: TGCAGCGTTTTCGGGGGGACCGGGGAGCTGTTTTTT. It codes for CSVFGGTGELFF.

This clone was seen only once. The chain joins TRBV29-1 to TRBJ2-5; TRBD1 aligns across 8 bases. The V gene end was trimmed by 2 bases and the J gene end by 2 bases; junction bases not matched to a gene: 10. The CDR3 spans 16 residues. Germline CDR1 and CDR2: SQVTM and ANQGSEA. DNA of the CDR3: TGCAGCGTTGAATCTCCTCCGGGACAGGTTCAAGAGACCCAGTACTTC. Amino acids: CSVESPPGQVQETQYF.

As to this clone: Different DNA sequences within this sample yield the same CDR3. The V call is TRBV5-1, the J call TRBJ2-1; TRBD2 matches at 9 bases. This CDR3 spans 16 amino acids. The ends lost 2 bases at V and 0 bases at J; junction bases unmatched: 3. CDR1 and CDR2 from the germline V gene are SGHRS and YFSETQ. The CDR3 is CASSFAGGSSYNEQFF. CDR3 bases: TGCGCCAGCAGCTTCGCGGGGGGGAGCTCCTACAATGAGCAGTTCTTC. The complete variable domain, with remaining parts taken from reference TRBV5-1 and TRBJ2-1, reads KAGVTQTPRYLIKTRGQQVTLSCSPISGHRSVSWYQQTPGQGLQFLFEYFSETQRNKGNFPGRFSGRQFSNSRSEMNVSTLELGDSALYLCASSFAGGSSYNEQFFGPGTRLTVL.

This chain links TRBV7-9 with TRBJ2-5, with unresolved D. CDR3 length equals 13 residues. V lost 7 bases, J lost 4 bases, and 13 bases lay in between. CDR1 and CDR2 (germline): SEHNR, FQNEAQ (reference sequence). CDR3 sequence reads: CASTKGTGETQYF. CDR3 in DNA: TGTGCCAGCACCAAAGGAACCGGAGAGACCCAGTACTTC.

Written as DNA, the CDR3 is TGTGCCAGCAGTTACTCTCAAGCATCTTACGAGCAGTACGTC. It translates to CASSYSQASYEQYV. The chain recombines TRBV6-5 with TRBJ2-7; D is uncertain. The CDR3 totals 14 residues. Germline V lookup: CDR1 MNHEY, CDR2 SVGAGI. V lost 0 bases and J 4 bases, leaving 10 bases between the germline ends.